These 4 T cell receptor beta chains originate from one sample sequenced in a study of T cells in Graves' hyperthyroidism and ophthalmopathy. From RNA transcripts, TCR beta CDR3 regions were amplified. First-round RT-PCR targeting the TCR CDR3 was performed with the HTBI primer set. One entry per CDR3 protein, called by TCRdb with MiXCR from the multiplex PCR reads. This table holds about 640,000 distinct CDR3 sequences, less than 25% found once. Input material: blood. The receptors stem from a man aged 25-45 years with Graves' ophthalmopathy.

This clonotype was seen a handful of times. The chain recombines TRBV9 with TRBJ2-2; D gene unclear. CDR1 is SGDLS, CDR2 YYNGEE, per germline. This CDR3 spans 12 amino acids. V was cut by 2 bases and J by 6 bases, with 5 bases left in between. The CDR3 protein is CASSVPSGELFF. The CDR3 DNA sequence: TGTGCCAGCAGCGTCCCTTCCGGGGAGCTGTTTTTT. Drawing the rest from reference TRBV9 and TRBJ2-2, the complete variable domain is DSGVTQTPKHLITATGQRVTLRCSPRSGDLSVYWYQQSLDQGLQFLIQYYNGEERAKGNILERFSAQQFPDLHSELNLSSLELGDSALYFCASSVPSGELFFGEGSRLTVL.

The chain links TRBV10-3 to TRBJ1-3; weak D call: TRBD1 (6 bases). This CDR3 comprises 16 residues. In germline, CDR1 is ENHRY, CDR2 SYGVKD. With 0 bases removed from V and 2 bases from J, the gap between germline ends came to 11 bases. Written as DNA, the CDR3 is TGTGCCATCAGTGAGTCGACAGGTTTCGCTGGAAACACCATATATTTT. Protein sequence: CAISESTGFAGNTIYF.

CDR3 residues: CASSQGVGGLFGGTQYF. The CDR3 DNA sequence: TGCGCCAGCAGCCAGGGAGTTGGGGGCCTATTCGGGGGTACGCAGTATTTT. The chain links TRBV4-3 to TRBJ2-3; D might be TRBD1 or TRBD2, each matching 6 bases. The CDR3 is 17 residues long. V dropped 3 bases and J dropped 8 bases, with 24 bases sitting between them. Per the germline V gene, CDR1 is LGHNA and CDR2 is YSLEER.

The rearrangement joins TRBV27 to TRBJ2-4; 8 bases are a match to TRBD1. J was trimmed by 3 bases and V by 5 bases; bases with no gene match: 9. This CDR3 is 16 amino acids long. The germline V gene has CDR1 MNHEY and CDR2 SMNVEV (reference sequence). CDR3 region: CASSTPGGAGKNIQYF. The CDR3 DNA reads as TGTGCCAGCAGTACACCAGGGGGCGCGGGCAAAAACATTCAGTACTTC.